Each of the 26 T cell receptor beta chains below was sequenced from the same sample in a study of OX40 agonist ivuxolimab in advanced cancers. Clones were read by immunoSEQ multiplex PCR, and TCRdb kept only the in-frame ones, dropping some. The sample contains about 98,000 clones, approximately 90% of which appear only once. The specimen comprised CD4+ or CD8+ T cells sorted from blood, sampled in a trial of the OX40 agonist ivuxolimab. The receptors stem from an adult with an advanced solid tumor such as melanoma, head and neck, liver or kidney cancer.

J is TRBJ2-1 and V is TRBV2, with D possibly being TRBD2 (6 bases). V was clipped by 6 bases and J by 8 bases, with 14 bases between them. This CDR3 contains 13 residues. Germline V CDR1 and CDR2: SNHLY, FYNNEI. The CDR3 loop reads CASRGDLGDEQFF. CDR3 sequence (DNA): TGTGCCAGCAGGGGGGACTTGGGGGATGAGCAGTTCTTC.

The gene calls are TRBV4-1 and TRBJ1-1; TRBD1 matches 9 bases. This CDR3 spans 17 amino acids. Germline V gene sequence: CDR1 MGHRA, CDR2 YSYEKL. J lost 6 bases, V lost 4 bases, and 15 bases had no gene match. The CDR3 nucleotides read TGCGCCAGCAGCCTGAGCCCGGGACAGGGACAGGTAGCTGAAGCTTTCTTT. It specifies CASSLSPGQGQVAEAFF.

The J gene is TRBJ2-6, the V gene TRBV18; D is tentatively TRBD1 or TRBD2 (6 bases each). The CDR3 sequence is 15 residues long. CDR1 is KGHSH and CDR2 is LQKENI in the germline V gene. Trimming stripped 2 bases from V and 4 bases from J, with 9 bases between. The CDR3 DNA is TGTGCCAGCTCACCAGGGGGGCGAGGGGCCAACGTCCTGACTTTC. Encoded protein: CASSPGGRGANVLTF.

The gene calls are TRBV5-6 and TRBJ1-2; D gene unclear. The ends were cut back, 0 bases at V and 3 bases at J, with 15 bases in the middle. CDR3 length equals 16 residues. Per the germline V gene, CDR1 is SGHDT and CDR2 is YYEEEE. The DNA for the CDR3 is TGTGCCAGCAGCTTGGGCTCGGGGAGCCAACACTATGGCTACACCTTC. Its protein product is CASSLGSGSQHYGYTF. Full variable domain (remainder filled in from reference TRBV5-6 and TRBJ1-2): DAGVTQSPTHLIKTRGQQVTLRCSPKSGHDTVSWYQQALGQGPQFIFQYYEEEERQRGNFPDRFSGHQFPNYSSELNVNALLLGDSALYLCASSLGSGSQHYGYTFGSGTRLTVV.

The V call is TRBV28, the J call TRBJ2-5; TRBD2 matches 11 bases. CDR3 size: 16 residues. Trimming at V came to 5 bases and at J to 5 bases, leaving 10 bases not matched to a gene. From germline, CDR1 is MDHEN and CDR2 SYDVKM. The CDR3 DNA reads as TGTGCCAGCAGTCTAATAGCGGGGGGGCCGGAGGAGACCCAGTACTTC. Its protein product is CASSLIAGGPEETQYF.

V usage is TRBV5-1 and J usage is TRBJ2-2; D not certain. The V and J ends lost 5 bases and 0 bases respectively, with 8 bases between them. This CDR3 contains 14 residues. Germline lookup yields CDR1 SGHRS and CDR2 YFSETQ. The CDR3 protein is CASRLAANTGELFF. CDR3 DNA: TGCGCCAGCAGGCTGGCAGCGAACACCGGGGAGCTGTTTTTT.

This clone turned up a few times. This chain connects TRBV28 to TRBJ1-5; maybe TRBD1 (6 bases). V lost 4 bases, J lost 6 bases, and 16 bases lay in between. The CDR3 length is 15 residues. CDR1 and CDR2 (germline): MDHEN, SYDVKM. In DNA form, the CDR3 reads TGTGCCAGCAGTTCAGGTTTTAGGGGGGTTCAGCCCCAGCATTTT. This sequence encodes CASSSGFRGVQPQHF.

Notes on this clone: This likely comes from a read error, as the CDR3 has no conserved phenylalanine or tryptophan at its end. The chain links TRBV2 to TRBJ1-6; 7 bases match TRBD1. Trimming took 6 bases from V and 7 from J; bases not matched to a gene: 6. The germline CDR1 and CDR2 sequences are SNHLY and FYNNEI. The CDR3 runs to 14 residues. Here the CDR3 DNA reads TGTGCCAGCAGGGGGGACAGCCCCAATTCACCCCTCCACCTT. Its protein is CASRGDSPNSPLHL.

The chain recombines TRBV2 with TRBJ1-6; no definite D call. CDR1 is SNHLY and CDR2 is FYNNEI in the germline V gene. The CDR3 contains 14 residues. Trimming cost V 2 bases and J 5 bases, with 7 bases left between them. CDR3: CASSERTHNSPLHF. For the CDR3, the DNA is TGTGCCAGCAGTGAAAGGACCCATAATTCACCCCTCCACTTT.

This clone was observed once. The gene calls are TRBV6-5 and TRBJ1-2; 8 bases fit TRBD1. Per germline, CDR1 MNHEY and CDR2 SVGAGI. V shed 10 bases and J 8 bases; nucleotides not matched to a gene: 12. The CDR3 covers 13 residues. CDR3 sequence: CATQFGTGEGYTF. The CDR3 nucleotides read TGTGCCACCCAGTTTGGGACAGGAGAAGGCTACACCTTC.

The chain combines TRBV19 with TRBJ1-2; 7 nucleotides line up with TRBD1. Germline V gene sequence: CDR1 LNHDA, CDR2 SQIVND (reference sequence). V gave up 10 bases and J gave up 1 base; unmatched junction bases: 3. CDR3 length: 12 residues. CDR3 loop: CATQGVNYGYTF. The CDR3 coding sequence is TGTGCCACTCAGGGGGTTAACTATGGCTACACCTTC.

The rearrangement links TRBV10-3 to TRBJ1-5; 7 nucleotides align to TRBD1. The junction had 1 base not matched to a gene; V was cut back by 6 bases and J by 2 bases. The germline V gene has CDR1 ENHRY and CDR2 SYGVKD. The length of the CDR3 is 13 residues. This CDR3 is CAISGQGNQPQHF. The CDR3 DNA sequence: TGTGCCATCAGCGGACAGGGCAATCAGCCCCAGCATTTT.

V is TRBV5-1 and J is TRBJ1-2; no clear D gene. Germline CDR1 and CDR2: SGHRS and YFSETQ. V lost 0 bases and J 6 bases, leaving 12 bases between the germline ends. The CDR3 runs 14 residues. The CDR3 is CASSLAHSEDGYTF. The CDR3 DNA is TGCGCCAGCAGCTTGGCTCACTCCGAGGATGGCTACACCTTC.

The V gene is TRBV27, the J gene TRBJ1-2; 10 bases align to TRBD1. The germline gives CDR1 MNHEY, CDR2 SMNVEV (reference sequence). CDR3 length: 17 residues. Trimming at V came to 5 bases and at J to 7 bases, leaving 16 bases not matched to a gene. The CDR3 coding sequence is TGTGCCAGCAGTCCCCCGACAGGGGGCGGACTTAATAGTGGCTACACCTTC. Translated: CASSPPTGGGLNSGYTF.

This clone has just a few counts. V is TRBV7-9 and J is TRBJ1-1; D not resolved. The CDR3 sequence is 14 residues long. With 3 bases removed from V and 5 bases from J, the gap between germline ends came to 13 bases. Germline CDR1 is SEHNR and CDR2 is FQNEAQ (reference sequence). DNA of the CDR3: TGTGCCAGCAGCTTGCCCGGCGGTGGTACTGAAGCTTTCTTT. It yields the protein CASSLPGGGTEAFF. Together with reference TRBV7-9 and TRBJ1-1, the CDR3 gives the full variable domain: DTGVSQNPRHKITKRGQNVTFRCDPISEHNRLYWYRQTLGQGPEFLTYFQNEAQLEKSRLLSDRFSAERPKGSFSTLEIQRTEQGDSAMYLCASSLPGGGTEAFFGQGTRLTVV.

The chain combines TRBV12-5 with TRBJ1-5; no clear D gene. Between the trimmed V and J ends, which lost 1 base and 4 bases, there was a span of 2 bases. Germline CDR1 and CDR2: LGHNT and FRNRAP. The CDR3 loop spans 12 amino acids. CDR3 nucleotides: TGTGCTAGTGGTTTGGCGAATCAGCCCCAGCATTTT. Translation gives CASGLANQPQHF.

The chain uses TRBV9 and TRBJ1-4, with D hard to call. The CDR3 has 16 amino acids. CDR1 and CDR2 from the germline V gene are SGDLS and YYNGEE. V was pared by 3 bases and J by 5 bases, with 17 bases between. The CDR3 coding sequence is TGTGCCAGCAGCGCCACGCGTGGGCCGCCGAATGAAAAACTGTTTTTT. Translating it yields CASSATRGPPNEKLFF.

The V gene is TRBV6-1, the J gene TRBJ2-1; D not certain. V gave up 2 bases and J gave up 4 bases, with 9 bases separating them. The CDR3 runs to 14 residues. Germline loops: CDR1 MNHNS, CDR2 SASEGT. As DNA, the CDR3 is TGTGCCAGCAGTGAACTCCAGGAATACAATGAGCAGTTCTTC. Translated: CASSELQEYNEQFF.

The J gene is TRBJ1-4, the V gene TRBV5-1, with D maybe TRBD1 (6 bases). The CDR3 runs to 14 residues. Trimming left V 5 bases short and J 2 bases short, with 10 bases between. Germline CDR1 is SGHRS and CDR2 is YFSETQ. The CDR3 sequence: CASSSGQTNEKLFF. The DNA of the CDR3 is TGCGCCAGCAGTTCCGGACAGACTAATGAAAAACTGTTTTTT. Full variable domain (remainder filled in from reference TRBV5-1 and TRBJ1-4): KAGVTQTPRYLIKTRGQQVTLSCSPISGHRSVSWYQQTPGQGLQFLFEYFSETQRNKGNFPGRFSGRQFSNSRSEMNVSTLELGDSALYLCASSSGQTNEKLFFGSGTQLSVL.

This clone was seen just once. The chain's CDR3 is CASSPPGPSSYEQYF. In DNA form, the CDR3 reads TGTGCCAGCAGCCCCCCGGGACCGAGTTCCTACGAGCAGTACTTC. This chain uses TRBV11-3 with TRBJ2-7, with D perhaps assigned TRBD1 or TRBD2 (5 bases each). The CDR3 has 15 residues. In germline, CDR1 is SGHNT, CDR2 YENEEA. V lost 5 bases, J lost 1 base, and 15 bases lay in between.

The chain couples TRBV5-1 to TRBJ2-5, with 8 bases aligning to TRBD2. Germline V gene lookup returns CDR1 SGHRS and CDR2 YFSETQ. There are 16 residues in the CDR3. The ends lost 2 bases at V and 5 bases at J; junction bases unmatched: 11. The CDR3 nucleotides read TGCGCCAGCAGCTTACCCGGTACTAGCGGTTTGGAGACCCAGTACTTC. It codes for CASSLPGTSGLETQYF.

The chain carries TRBV19 and TRBJ2-7; D remains unclear. V was pared by 8 bases and J by 2 bases, with 10 bases between. CDR3 length: 12 residues. Germline V gives CDR1 LNHDA, CDR2 SQIVND (reference sequence). This chain's CDR3 is CASSNLAYEQYF. The CDR3 DNA sequence: TGTGCCAGTTCCAACTTGGCCTACGAGCAGTACTTC.

CDR3 in DNA: TGTGCCAGCAGTGGAGGCAACGATCAGCCCCAGCATTTT. Translating gives CASSGGNDQPQHF. The J gene is TRBJ1-5, the V gene TRBV5-4; the D is unclear. This CDR3 spans 13 amino acids. Germline V gene lookup returns CDR1 SGHNT and CDR2 YYREEE (reference sequence). V lost 5 bases, J lost 5 bases, and 11 bases lay in between. The entire variable domain, with the rest obtained from reference TRBV5-4 and TRBJ1-5, is as follows: ETGVTQSPTHLIKTRGQQVTLRCSSQSGHNTVSWYQQALGQGPQFIFQYYREEENGRGNFPPRFSGLQFPNYSSELNVNALELDDSALYLCASSGGNDQPQHFGDGTRLSIL.

This clone has a handful of counts. Here the CDR3 omits its conserved ending phenylalanine or tryptophan, so a read error is the likely source. The chain combines TRBV6-5 with TRBJ1-6, with D unresolved. The germline gives CDR1 MNHEY, CDR2 SVGAGI. The length of the CDR3 is 14 residues. Trimming pared 6 bases from V and 7 bases from J, leaving 13 bases between. The CDR3 loop reads CASRFEPLNSPLHL. CDR3 nucleotide sequence: TGTGCCAGCAGGTTCGAACCGCTCAATTCACCCCTCCACCTT.

The chain combines TRBV5-8 with TRBJ2-2, with 10 bases that match TRBD1. The CDR3 has 17 residues. CDR1 and CDR2 from the germline V gene are SGHTS and YDEGEE. The trim removed 2 bases at V and 6 bases at J, leaving 10 bases unmatched. CDR3 DNA sequence: TGTGCCAGCAGCTTAAACCGGGACAGGGGCCCCGCCGGGGAGCTGTTTTTT. This translates into CASSLNRDRGPAGELFF. Filled out from reference TRBV5-8 and TRBJ2-2, the complete variable domain reads EAGVTQSPTHLIKTRGQQATLRCSPISGHTSVYWYQQALGLGLQFLLWYDEGEERNRGNFPPRFSGRQFPNYSSELNVNALELEDSALYLCASSLNRDRGPAGELFFGEGSRLTVL.

The chain employs TRBV10-2 and TRBJ1-4, with 8 positions matching TRBD1. CDR1 and CDR2 from the germline V gene are WSHSY and SAAADI. V lost 5 bases to trimming and J lost 5 bases; unmatched junction nucleotides: 7. This CDR3 contains 15 residues. CDR3: CASSTAGGKNEKLFF. The DNA for the CDR3 is TGCGCCAGCAGTACAGCAGGGGGCAAAAATGAAAAACTGTTTTTT.